This T cell receptor beta chain appears in the sequencing data of a study of technical replicates of blood from a few donors. Trimming removed 4 bases from V and 0 bases from J, with 11 bases in between. The CDR3 consists of 15 residues. Germline lookup yields CDR1 MNHEY and CDR2 SVGAGI. Clones were read by immunoSEQ multiplex PCR, and TCRdb kept only the in-frame ones, dropping some. In the table there are about 62,000 clones, 95% to 98% of which are singletons. The sequencing input was T cells isolated from PBMCs. The gene calls are TRBV6-5 and TRBJ2-3; D possibly corresponds to TRBD2 (5 bases). The TCR sequence derives from a human donor in good health. CDR3 region: CASSLLSGSTDTQYF. The CDR3 region has the DNA TGTGCCAGCAGTTTACTCTCGGGGAGCACAGATACGCAGTATTTT.